The 22 T cell receptor beta chains reported below all come from one sample, sequenced in a study of T cell clonality in common variable immunodeficiency. TCRdb's table, derived via immunoSEQ multiplex PCR, lists solely in-frame clones and lacks some. The sample is made up of more than 30,000 clones, none counted only once. These receptors have no known antigen. Study observations and caveats: In common variable immunodeficiency, TCR beta chains reportedly carried fewer deletions and N-nucleotide insertions.

The sample was peripheral blood mononuclear cells. The receptor set was obtained from a human donor with common variable immunodeficiency.

For this clone: Read coverage stops 3 residues before the CDR3 terminus; the germline J gene supplies the remainder. J is TRBJ1-1 and V is TRBV7-2; tentative D call: TRBD1 (6 bases). The V end was cut by 1 base, the J end by 5 bases, with 11 bases between. Germline V gene sequence: CDR1 SGHTA, CDR2 FQGNSA. The length of the CDR3 is 14 residues. CDR3 DNA, as far as it was read: TGTGCCAGCAGCTTAGGGGGGCGGGAGACTGAA. It encodes CASSLGGRETE. From start to end, the CDR3 is CASSLGGRETEAFF.

This clone has ten or more counts. The DNA ends 3 residues before the CDR3 does, and the rest of the CDR3 is filled in from the germline J gene. The rearrangement links TRBV7-8 to TRBJ1-5, with D possibly TRBD1 on 5 matching bases. Trimming cost V 5 bases and J 6 bases, with 17 bases left between them. This CDR3 contains 15 residues. The germline V gene has CDR1 SGHVS and CDR2 FQNEAQ. Partial CDR3 DNA: TGTGCCAGCAGCGCCGGATATGACAGCGTTCAGCCC. This encodes CASSAGYDSVQP. The whole CDR3 sequence reads CASSAGYDSVQPQHF. Filled out from reference TRBV7-8 and TRBJ1-5, the complete variable domain reads GAGVSQSPRYKVAKRGQDVALRCDPISGHVSLFWYQQALGQGPEFLTYFQNEAQLDKSGLPSDRFFAERPEGSVSTLKIQRTQQEDSAVYLCASSAGYDSVQPQHFGDGTRLSIL.

This clone has at least ten counts. From the germline J gene comes the end of the CDR3, since the read stops 3 residues before it. This chain uses TRBV19 with TRBJ2-5; D might be TRBD2 (5 bases). V lost 6 bases and J lost 5, with 16 bases in between. The germline V gene has CDR1 LNHDA and CDR2 SQIVND (reference sequence). This CDR3 is 14 amino acids long. The CDR3 DNA, read in part, is TGTGCCAGTAGCCCGCCTTTTAGAGGGGAGACC. Its protein product is CASSPPFRGET. The whole CDR3 protein reads CASSPPFRGETQYF.

This clone was picked up many times. The CDR3 extends 3 residues past the end of the read, so its final part is completed from the germline J gene. The chain links TRBV5-4 to TRBJ2-7; the D gene is possibly TRBD1 (6 bases). CDR3 length: 15 amino acids. Germline CDR1 SGHNT, CDR2 YYREEE (reference sequence). The germline V and J ends were trimmed by 4 bases and 0 bases, with 14 bases remaining between them. The CDR3 loop is CASSGGLDSSYEQYF. The CDR3 DNA, read in part, is TGTGCCAGCAGCGGGGGCCTTGATAGCTCCTACGAG.

Note on this clone: The CDR3 extends 3 residues past the end of the read, so its final part is completed from the germline J gene. The chain couples TRBV7-6 to TRBJ1-3, with TRBD1 matching 8 bases. The germline V gene encodes CDR1 SGHVS and CDR2 FNYEAQ. V trimming: 4 bases; J trimming: 3 bases; junction bases outside the gene matches: 5. CDR3 length: 15 residues. The CDR3 bases that were read are TGTGCCAGCAGCTCGACAGGGGCTGTTGGAAACACC. Its protein is CASSSTGAVGNT. The entire CDR3 protein is CASSSTGAVGNTIYF.

This clone appeared many times. The read is 3 residues too short to cover the CDR3 end, so that end is filled in from the germline J gene. This chain uses TRBV5-5 with TRBJ1-4, with D possibly being TRBD1 (5 bases). With 3 bases removed from V and 8 bases from J, the gap between germline ends came to 14 bases. Germline CDR1 and CDR2: SGHKS and YYEKEE (reference sequence). The CDR3 has 14 amino acids. The sequenced part of the CDR3 DNA is TGTGCCAGCAGCTCCCCAGGGATGGCGGAAAAA. As protein: CASSSPGMAEK. The CDR3 as a whole reads CASSSPGMAEKLFF.

A word on this clone: The CDR3 goes on 3 residues after the read ends, and that part is filled in from the germline J gene. The V gene is TRBV7-8, the J gene TRBJ2-1; 10 bases match TRBD2. The CDR3 covers 15 residues. The V and J ends lost 5 bases and 5 bases, in that order; junction bases with no gene match: 6. Per the germline V gene, CDR1 is SGHVS and CDR2 is FQNEAQ. The CDR3 sequence is CASSPGSGGNNEQFF. The CDR3 bases that were read are TGTGCCAGCAGCCCGGGTAGCGGGGGGAACAATGAG.

This clone was recorded many times. CDR3 bases read: TGCAGTGCTAGAAACCTCTACGATGAAAAA. This sequence encodes CSARNLYDEK. The entire CDR3 protein is CSARNLYDEKLFF. The chain recombines TRBV20-1 with TRBJ1-4; no definite D call. The observed sequence ends 3 residues before the CDR3 terminus, with the missing tail filled in from the germline J gene. This CDR3 contains 13 residues. CDR1 is DFQATT and CDR2 is SNEGSKA in the germline V gene (reference sequence). V lost 2 bases and J lost 6, with 10 bases in between.

Concerning this clone itself: The read halts 3 residues ahead of the CDR3 end, with the missing end drawn from the germline J gene. The chain carries TRBV30 and TRBJ1-5, with 8 bases lining up with TRBD1. Trimming removed 6 bases from V and 2 bases from J; junction bases left unmatched: 6. The CDR3 loop spans 14 amino acids. Germline CDR1 is GTSNPN and CDR2 is SVGIG (reference sequence). Partial CDR3 DNA: TGTGCCTGCACAGGGGGAGGTCGCAATCAGCCC. Protein sequence: CACTGGGRNQP. The complete CDR3 reads CACTGGGRNQPQHF.

As concerns this clone: The CDR3 end is not reached by the read, which stops 3 residues before it; the germline J gene fills it in. The chain couples TRBV11-1 to TRBJ1-1, with D tentatively TRBD1 (6 bases). Germline V lookup: CDR1 SGHAT, CDR2 FQDESV (reference sequence). This CDR3 spans 14 amino acids. Trimming shortened V by 1 base and J by 7 bases, and 13 bases separated the two germline ends. The CDR3 sequence: CASSLGGQGSEAFF. CDR3 DNA (partial): TGTGCCAGCAGCTTAGGTGGCCAGGGGAGTGAA.

This clone was counted many times. With the read ending 3 residues before the CDR3 end, the germline J gene is used to fill in that end. The chain uses TRBV20-1 and TRBJ1-1; perhaps TRBD1 as D (5 bases). The CDR3 length is 13 residues. Deletions cut 3 bases from V and 5 bases from J, with 13 bases between. CDR1 and CDR2 from the germline V gene are DFQATT and SNEGSKA (reference sequence). The chain's CDR3 is CSARQGQETEAFF. Partial CDR3 DNA: TGCAGTGCTAGGCAGGGCCAAGAGACTGAA.

Turning to this clone: The DNA ends 3 residues before the CDR3 does, and the rest of the CDR3 is filled in from the germline J gene. The genes are TRBV7-6 and TRBJ2-5; D unclear. Germline CDR1 reads SGHVS; CDR2 reads FNYEAQ. This CDR3 contains 15 residues. Trimming shortened V by 3 bases and J by 5 bases, and 16 bases separated the two germline ends. Partial CDR3 DNA: TGTGCCAGCAGCTTCCAACAGAACCCCCCCGAGACC. Protein product: CASSFQQNPPET. The entire CDR3 protein is CASSFQQNPPETQYF.

This clone was counted ten times or more. The read ends 3 residues before the CDR3 terminus; that terminus is restored from the germline J gene. The chain employs TRBV5-1 and TRBJ2-5; perhaps TRBD1 as D (6 bases). From germline, CDR1 is SGHRS and CDR2 YFSETQ. The CDR3 runs 13 residues. Trimming cost V 0 bases and J 4 bases, with 7 bases left between them. CDR3 DNA (partial): TGCGCCAGCAGCTTGGGGGGGCGAGAGACC. This encodes CASSLGGRET. From start to end, the CDR3 is CASSLGGRETQYF.

This clone was seen at least ten times. The read finishes 3 residues shy of the CDR3 end, and the germline J gene is used to complete it. The rearrangement links TRBV18 to TRBJ1-1, with 7 nucleotides matching TRBD1. The CDR3 sequence is 16 residues long. Germline CDR1 and CDR2: KGHSH and LQKENI. V gave up 6 bases and J gave up 1 base; unmatched junction bases: 11. The CDR3 DNA, read in part, is TGTGCCAGCTCTCCCGGGACAGTCCGAGAGAACACTGAA. Translation: CASSPGTVRENTE. In full, the CDR3 is CASSPGTVRENTEAFF.

This clone came up many times. The CDR3 is cut off 3 residues early in the read; its end comes from the germline J gene. This chain connects TRBV7-2 to TRBJ2-3; D might be TRBD2 (5 bases). The germline CDR1 and CDR2 sequences are SGHTA and FQGNSA. The ends were cut back, 0 bases at V and 0 bases at J, with 7 bases in the middle. This CDR3 region has 15 residues. The sequenced CDR3 bases are TGTGCCAGCAGCTTAGCCGCGGGTAGCACAGATACG. Its translation: CASSLAAGSTDT. The CDR3 in full is CASSLAAGSTDTQYF.

This clone was recorded a few times. The observed sequence ends 3 residues before the CDR3 terminus, with the missing tail filled in from the germline J gene. This rearrangement joins TRBV5-1 to TRBJ2-5, with D possibly matching TRBD2 (6 bases). V was cut by 3 bases and J by 4 bases, with 16 bases left in between. Per germline, CDR1 SGHRS and CDR2 YFSETQ. This CDR3 has 15 amino acids. CDR3 sequence: CASSSGIAVGETQYF. The sequenced CDR3 bases are TGCGCCAGCAGCTCTGGGATAGCGGTGGGAGAGACC.

The sample holds a few counts of this clone. The CDR3 end is not reached by the read, which stops 3 residues before it; the germline J gene fills it in. V and J are TRBV2 and TRBJ2-7; 10 positions agree with TRBD2. Germline CDR1 SNHLY, CDR2 FYNNEI. CDR3 size: 13 residues. The junction had 3 bases not matched to a gene; V was cut back by 7 bases and J by 3 bases. CDR3: CASIGLAVYEQYF. The CDR3 bases that were read are TGTGCCAGCATCGGACTAGCGGTCTACGAG.

This clone has a handful of counts. From the germline J gene comes the end of the CDR3, since the read stops 3 residues before it. The chain links TRBV7-9 to TRBJ2-5, with 8 bases aligning to TRBD2. This CDR3 has 15 residues. Looked up from germline, CDR1 is SEHNR and CDR2 is FQNEAQ (reference sequence). Trimming removed 2 bases from V and 3 bases from J; junction bases left unmatched: 5. CDR3 protein: CASSLRGSGEETQYF. Incomplete CDR3 DNA: TGTGCCAGCAGCTTACGAGGTAGCGGGGAAGAGACC.

About this clone: The read ends 3 residues early relative to the CDR3; the germline J gene fills the gap. The rearrangement uses TRBV7-6 and TRBJ2-3, with 8 bases that match TRBD1. After removal of 3 bases from V and 1 base from J, the junction contained 3 bases not matched to a gene. The germline V gene encodes CDR1 SGHVS and CDR2 FNYEAQ. CDR3 length: 15 amino acids. CDR3 DNA (partial): TGTGCCAGCAGCTTGGGACAGGCGGGCACAGATACG. Its protein is CASSLGQAGTDT. The entire CDR3 reads CASSLGQAGTDTQYF.

In this sample, this clone turned up a few times. The CDR3 goes on 3 residues after the read ends, and that part is filled in from the germline J gene. The J gene is TRBJ1-1, the V gene TRBV6-2 or TRBV6-3, with 8 bases fitting TRBD1. Germline CDR1 and CDR2: MNHEY and SVGEGT. The CDR3 consists of 14 residues. With 5 bases clipped from V and 1 base from J, the junction kept 3 bases outside the gene matches. The CDR3 loop is CASSVQGGNTEAFF. CDR3 DNA (partial): TGTGCCAGCAGTGTACAGGGGGGGAACACTGAA.

As regards this clone: The read ends 3 residues before the CDR3 terminus; that terminus is restored from the germline J gene. The gene calls are TRBV19 and TRBJ1-1; possibly TRBD1 for D (5 bases). Germline CDR1 reads LNHDA; CDR2 reads SQIVND (reference sequence). V was pared by 4 bases and J by 1 base, with 7 bases between. The CDR3 has 13 amino acids. The CDR3 is CASSTQGNTEAFF. The sequenced CDR3 bases are TGTGCCAGTAGTACTCAGGGGAACACTGAA.

In its sample, this clone was seen many times. The read finishes 3 residues shy of the CDR3 end, and the germline J gene is used to complete it. The chain couples TRBV10-3 to TRBJ1-2; 7 nucleotides match TRBD1. The V gene's germline CDR1 is ENHRY and CDR2 SYGVKD. The CDR3 length is 14 residues. Trimming took 0 bases from V and 3 from J; bases not matched to a gene: 1. The CDR3 reads CAISESGQYYGYTF. The DNA read from the CDR3 is TGTGCCATCAGTGAGTCGGGACAGTACTATGGC.